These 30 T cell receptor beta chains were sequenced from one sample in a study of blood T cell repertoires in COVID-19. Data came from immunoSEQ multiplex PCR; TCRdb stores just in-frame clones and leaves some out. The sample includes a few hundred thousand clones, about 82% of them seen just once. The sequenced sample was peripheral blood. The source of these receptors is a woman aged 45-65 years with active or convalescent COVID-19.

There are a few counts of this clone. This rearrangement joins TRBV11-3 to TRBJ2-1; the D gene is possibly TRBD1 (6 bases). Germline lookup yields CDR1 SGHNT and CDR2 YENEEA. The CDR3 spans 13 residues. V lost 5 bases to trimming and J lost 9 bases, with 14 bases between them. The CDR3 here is CASSLRRGGEQFF. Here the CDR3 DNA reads TGTGCCAGCAGCCTCCGCAGGGGTGGTGAGCAGTTCTTC.

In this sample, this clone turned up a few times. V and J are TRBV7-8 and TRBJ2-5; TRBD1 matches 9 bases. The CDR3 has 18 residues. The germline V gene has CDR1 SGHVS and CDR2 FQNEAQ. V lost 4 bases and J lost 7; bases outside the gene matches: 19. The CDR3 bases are TGTGCCAGCAGCTCCCGCCTAGAAGGGACAGGGATTTTCGGGACCCAGTACTTC. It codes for CASSSRLEGTGIFGTQYF.

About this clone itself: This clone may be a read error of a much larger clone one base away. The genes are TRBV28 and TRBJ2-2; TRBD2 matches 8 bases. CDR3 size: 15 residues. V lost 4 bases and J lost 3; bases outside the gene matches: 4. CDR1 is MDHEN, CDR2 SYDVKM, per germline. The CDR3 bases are TGTGCCAGCAGTTCCGGGGGGGTGGACACCGGGGAGCTGTTTTTT. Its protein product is CASSSGGVDTGELFF.

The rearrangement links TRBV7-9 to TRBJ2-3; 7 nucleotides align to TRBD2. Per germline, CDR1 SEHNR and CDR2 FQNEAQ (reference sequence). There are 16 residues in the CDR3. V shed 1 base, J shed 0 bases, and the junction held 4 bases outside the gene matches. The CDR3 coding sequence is TGTGCCAGCAGCTTAGATAGCGGGCTGAGCACAGATACGCAGTATTTT. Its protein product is CASSLDSGLSTDTQYF.

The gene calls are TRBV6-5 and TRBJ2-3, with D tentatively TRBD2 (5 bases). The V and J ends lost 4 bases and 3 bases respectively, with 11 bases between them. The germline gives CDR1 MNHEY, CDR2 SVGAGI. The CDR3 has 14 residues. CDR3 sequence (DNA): TGTGCCAGCAGTTTCGACTATAGGACAGATACGCAGTATTTT. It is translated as CASSFDYRTDTQYF.

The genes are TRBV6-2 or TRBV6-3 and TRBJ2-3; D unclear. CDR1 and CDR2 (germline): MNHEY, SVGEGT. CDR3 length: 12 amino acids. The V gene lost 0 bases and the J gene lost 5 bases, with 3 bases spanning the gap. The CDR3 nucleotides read TGTGCCAGCAGTTACTCTCGAGATACGCAGTATTTT. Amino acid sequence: CASSYSRDTQYF.

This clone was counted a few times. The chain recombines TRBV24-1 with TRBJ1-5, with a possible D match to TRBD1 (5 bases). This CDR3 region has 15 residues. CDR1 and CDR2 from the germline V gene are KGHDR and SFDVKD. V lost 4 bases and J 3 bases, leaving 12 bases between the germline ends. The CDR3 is CATSDFDSSNQPQHF. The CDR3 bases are TGTGCCACCAGTGACTTTGACAGCTCCAATCAGCCCCAGCATTTT.

CDR3 in amino acids: CASTQGQRNTIYF. The CDR3 nucleotides read TGTGCCAGCACCCAGGGACAGCGAAACACCATATATTTT. This chain connects TRBV6-5 to TRBJ1-3, with 7 bases matching TRBD1. Trimming removed 7 bases from V and 5 bases from J; junction bases left unmatched: 5. CDR1 is MNHEY, CDR2 SVGAGI, per germline. The CDR3 consists of 13 residues.

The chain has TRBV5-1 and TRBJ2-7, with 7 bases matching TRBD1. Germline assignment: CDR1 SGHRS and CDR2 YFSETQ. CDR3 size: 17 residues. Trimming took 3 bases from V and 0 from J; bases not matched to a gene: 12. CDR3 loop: CASSSDVKTGSSYEQYF. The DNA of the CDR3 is TGCGCCAGCAGCTCCGACGTTAAGACAGGGAGCTCCTACGAGCAGTACTTC.

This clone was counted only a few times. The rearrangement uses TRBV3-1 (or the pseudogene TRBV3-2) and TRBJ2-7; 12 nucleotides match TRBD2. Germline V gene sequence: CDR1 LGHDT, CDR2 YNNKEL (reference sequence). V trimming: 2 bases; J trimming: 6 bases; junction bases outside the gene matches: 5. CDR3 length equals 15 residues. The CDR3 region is CASSQLAGGPSEQYF. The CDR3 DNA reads TGTGCCAGCAGCCAACTAGCGGGAGGGCCCTCCGAGCAGTACTTC.

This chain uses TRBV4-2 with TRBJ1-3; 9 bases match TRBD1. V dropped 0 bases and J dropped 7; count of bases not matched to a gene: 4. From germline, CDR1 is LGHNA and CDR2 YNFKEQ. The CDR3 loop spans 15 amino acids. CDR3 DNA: TGTGCCAGCAGCCAAGAAACCGGGACAGGGAACACCATATATTTT. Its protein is CASSQETGTGNTIYF.

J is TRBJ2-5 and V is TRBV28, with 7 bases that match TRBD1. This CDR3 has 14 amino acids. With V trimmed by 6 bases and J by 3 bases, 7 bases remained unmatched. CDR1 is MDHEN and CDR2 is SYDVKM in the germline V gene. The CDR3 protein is CASSVRDREETQYF. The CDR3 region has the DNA TGTGCCAGCAGCGTCCGGGACAGAGAAGAGACCCAGTACTTC.

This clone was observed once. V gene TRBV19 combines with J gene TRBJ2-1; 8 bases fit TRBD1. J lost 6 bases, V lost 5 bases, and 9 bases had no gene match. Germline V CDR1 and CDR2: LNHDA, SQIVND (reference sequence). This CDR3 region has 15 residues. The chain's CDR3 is CASSLWQGAGNEQFF. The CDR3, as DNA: TGTGCCAGTAGTCTATGGCAGGGGGCAGGCAATGAGCAGTTCTTC.

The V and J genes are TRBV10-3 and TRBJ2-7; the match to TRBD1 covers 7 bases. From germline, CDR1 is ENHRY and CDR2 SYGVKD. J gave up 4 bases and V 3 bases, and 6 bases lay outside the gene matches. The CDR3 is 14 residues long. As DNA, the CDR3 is TGTGCCATCAGTGACCTAGGGACAGATTACGAGCAGTACTTC. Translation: CAISDLGTDYEQYF.

The CDR3 coding sequence is TGTGCCAGCAGCTTGGGGCAGGAGGTGTATGGCTACACCTTC. It codes for CASSLGQEVYGYTF. V is TRBV5-4 and J is TRBJ1-2; D unclear. This CDR3 region has 14 residues. V was cut by 0 bases and J by 5 bases, with 11 bases left in between. The V gene's germline CDR1 is SGHNT and CDR2 YYREEE (reference sequence).

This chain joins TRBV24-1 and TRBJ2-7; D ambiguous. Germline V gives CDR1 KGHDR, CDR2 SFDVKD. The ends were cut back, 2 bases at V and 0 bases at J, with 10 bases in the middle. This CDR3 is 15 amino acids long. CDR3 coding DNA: TGTGCCACCAGTGATTCGCCAGCGAACTCCTACGAGCAGTACTTC. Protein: CATSDSPANSYEQYF.

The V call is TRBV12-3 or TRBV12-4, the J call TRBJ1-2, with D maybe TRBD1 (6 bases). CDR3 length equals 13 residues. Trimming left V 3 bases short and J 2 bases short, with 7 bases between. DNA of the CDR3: TGTGCCAGCAGTTTTCAGGGGAACTATGGCTACACCTTC. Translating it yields CASSFQGNYGYTF.

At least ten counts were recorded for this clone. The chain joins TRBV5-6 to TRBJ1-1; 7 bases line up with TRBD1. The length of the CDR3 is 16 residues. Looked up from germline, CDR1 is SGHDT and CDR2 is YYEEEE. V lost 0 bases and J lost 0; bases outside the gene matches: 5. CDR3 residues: CASSLGTGDMNTEAFF. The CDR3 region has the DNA TGTGCCAGCAGCTTGGGGACAGGAGACATGAACACTGAAGCTTTCTTT. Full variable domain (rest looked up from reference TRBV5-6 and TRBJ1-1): DAGVTQSPTHLIKTRGQQVTLRCSPKSGHDTVSWYQQALGQGPQFIFQYYEEEERQRGNFPDRFSGHQFPNYSSELNVNALLLGDSALYLCASSLGTGDMNTEAFFGQGTRLTVV.

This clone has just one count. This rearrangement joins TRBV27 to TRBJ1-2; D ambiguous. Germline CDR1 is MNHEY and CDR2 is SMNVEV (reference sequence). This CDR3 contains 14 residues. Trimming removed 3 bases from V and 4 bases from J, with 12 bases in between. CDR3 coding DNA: TGTGCCAGCAGTTTGGCCGGAGACTCCTATGGCTACACCTTC. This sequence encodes CASSLAGDSYGYTF.

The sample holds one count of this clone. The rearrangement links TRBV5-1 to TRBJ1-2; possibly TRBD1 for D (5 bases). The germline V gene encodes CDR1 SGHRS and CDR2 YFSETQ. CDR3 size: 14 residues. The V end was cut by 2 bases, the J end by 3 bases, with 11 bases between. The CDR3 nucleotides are TGCGCCAGCAGCTTCGACATAGGGGACTATGGCTACACCTTC. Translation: CASSFDIGDYGYTF.

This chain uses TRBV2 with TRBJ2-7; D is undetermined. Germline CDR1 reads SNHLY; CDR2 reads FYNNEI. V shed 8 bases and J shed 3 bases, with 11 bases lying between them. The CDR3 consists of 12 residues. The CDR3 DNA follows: TGTGCCAGCGAAACAGACCACTACGAGCAGTACTTC. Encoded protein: CASETDHYEQYF.

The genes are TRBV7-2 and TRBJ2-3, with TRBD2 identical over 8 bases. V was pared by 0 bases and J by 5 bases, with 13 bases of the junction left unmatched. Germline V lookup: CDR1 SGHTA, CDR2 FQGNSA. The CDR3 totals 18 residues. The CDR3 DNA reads TGTGCCAGCAGCTTAGCGTGGTCCGGGAGGGCCAGTGGAGATACGCAGTATTTT. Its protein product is CASSLAWSGRASGDTQYF.

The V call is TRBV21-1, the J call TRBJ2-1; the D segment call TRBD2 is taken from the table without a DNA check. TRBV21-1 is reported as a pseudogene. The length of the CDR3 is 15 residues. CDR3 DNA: TGTGCCAGCAGCAAAGGAGGAACCATTCACCATGAGCAGTTCTTC. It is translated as CASSKGGTIHHEQFF.

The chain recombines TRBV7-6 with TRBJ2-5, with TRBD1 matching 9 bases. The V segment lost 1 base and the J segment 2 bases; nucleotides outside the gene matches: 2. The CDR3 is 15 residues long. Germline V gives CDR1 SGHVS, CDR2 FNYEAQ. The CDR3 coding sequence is TGTGCCAGCAGCTTAGGGGGACAGGGACAAGAGACCCAGTACTTC. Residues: CASSLGGQGQETQYF.

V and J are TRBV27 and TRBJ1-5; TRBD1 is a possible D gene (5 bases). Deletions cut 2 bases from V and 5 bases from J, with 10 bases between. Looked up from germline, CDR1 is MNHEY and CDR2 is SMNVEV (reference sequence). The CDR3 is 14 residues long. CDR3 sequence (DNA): TGTGCCAGCAGTTTAAGGCAGGGTTATCAGCCCCAGCATTTT. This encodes CASSLRQGYQPQHF.

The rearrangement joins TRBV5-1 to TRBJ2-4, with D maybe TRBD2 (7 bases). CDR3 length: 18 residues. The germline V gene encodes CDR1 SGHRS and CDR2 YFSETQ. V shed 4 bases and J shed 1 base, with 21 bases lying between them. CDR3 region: CASSPRSTGLGAKNIQYF. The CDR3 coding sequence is TGCGCCAGCAGCCCGCGGTCGACAGGACTAGGGGCCAAAAACATTCAGTACTTC. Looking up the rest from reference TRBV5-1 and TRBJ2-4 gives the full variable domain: KAGVTQTPRYLIKTRGQQVTLSCSPISGHRSVSWYQQTPGQGLQFLFEYFSETQRNKGNFPGRFSGRQFSNSRSEMNVSTLELGDSALYLCASSPRSTGLGAKNIQYFGAGTRLSVL.

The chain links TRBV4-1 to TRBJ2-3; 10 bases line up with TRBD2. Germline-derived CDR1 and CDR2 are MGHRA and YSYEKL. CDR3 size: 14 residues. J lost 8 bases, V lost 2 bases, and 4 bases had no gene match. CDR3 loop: CASSQLAGVGTQYF. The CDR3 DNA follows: TGCGCCAGCAGCCAACTAGCGGGAGTAGGTACGCAGTATTTT.

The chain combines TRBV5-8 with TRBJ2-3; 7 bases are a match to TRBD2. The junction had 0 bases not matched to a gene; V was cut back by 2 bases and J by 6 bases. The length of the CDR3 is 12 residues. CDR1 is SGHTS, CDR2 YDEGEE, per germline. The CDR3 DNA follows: TGTGCCAGCAGCTTAGCGGGGGATACGCAGTATTTT. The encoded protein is CASSLAGDTQYF.

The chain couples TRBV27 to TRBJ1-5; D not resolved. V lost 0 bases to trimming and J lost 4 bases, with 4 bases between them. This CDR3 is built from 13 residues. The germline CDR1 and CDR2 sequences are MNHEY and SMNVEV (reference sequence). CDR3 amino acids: CASSLSSNQPQHF. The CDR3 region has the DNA TGTGCCAGCAGTTTATCCAGTAATCAGCCCCAGCATTTT.

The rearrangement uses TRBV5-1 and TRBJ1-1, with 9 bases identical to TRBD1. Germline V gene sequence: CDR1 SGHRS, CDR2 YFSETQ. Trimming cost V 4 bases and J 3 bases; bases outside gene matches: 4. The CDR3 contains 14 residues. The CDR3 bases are TGCGCCAGCAGCCGCGGACAGGGGCACACTGAAGCTTTCTTT. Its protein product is CASSRGQGHTEAFF.